This T cell receptor (beta chain) was observed in a study of blood T cell repertoires in COVID-19. Looking at the study overall: T cells, B-cell-depleted T cells, or PBMCs provided the cDNA or gDNA that served as material.

The CDR3 extends over 13 amino acids. The V end lost 8 bases, the J end lost 1 base, and 11 bases lay between the germline ends. Germline CDR1 ENHRY, CDR2 SYGVKD. Individuals drawn from approximately 26 US areas were roughly 18 to 100 years old. In the authors' methods: From reference gene primer amplification, estimates of nucleated cell counts were derived. The data were produced by immunoSEQ multiplex PCR, yet TCRdb's version contains in-frame clones alone and is incomplete. D and trimming come from the DNA, and the V and J calls and clone size come from that table. The sample records around 200,000 clones, more than 75% being singletons.

Input material: PBMCs or T cells enriched from blood (not recorded which). This sequence joins TRBV10-3 and TRBJ1-1; D not resolved. The source is a man between 35 and 55 years old with acute COVID-19. As DNA, the CDR3 is TGTGCCATCGGGCGAGTAGAGAACACTGAAGCTTTCTTT. The encoded protein is CAIGRVENTEAFF.